The 8 T cell receptor beta chains reported below all come from one sample, sequenced in a study of cytomegalovirus exposure and HLA in healthy donors. This PCR relied on a set of 60 Vbeta primers and 13 Jbeta primers. Generated by immunoSEQ multiplex PCR, the TCRdb table keeps only in-frame clones and is missing some. The sample includes some 50,000 clones, 70% to 85% seen only once; the top ten take 22%. Sequenced: PBMCs. These receptors originate from a woman aged 50 to 60 in good health and CMV-seropositive.

This clone was found a few times. The J gene is TRBJ2-7, the V gene TRBV29-1, with 8 bases identical to TRBD1. The CDR3 totals 13 residues. Germline CDR1 SQVTM, CDR2 ANQGSEA. V lost 6 bases, J lost 4 bases, and 8 bases stayed unmatched. The CDR3 spells CSVELRGRYEQYF. In DNA, the CDR3 is TGCAGCGTCGAGCTCAGGGGGCGATACGAGCAGTACTTC.

This chain links TRBV7-2 with TRBJ2-1; 12 bases map to TRBD2. V was pared by 4 bases and J by 14 bases, with 3 bases of the junction left unmatched. Germline V gene sequence: CDR1 SGHTA, CDR2 FQGNSA. This CDR3 is built from 12 residues. The CDR3 region has the DNA TGTGCCAGCAGCTACAGGACTAGCGGGAAGTTCTTC. Translated, it gives CASSYRTSGKFF.

The genes are TRBV7-2 and TRBJ2-1; D remains ambiguous. V dropped 3 bases and J dropped 8 bases, with 8 bases sitting between them. Germline assignment: CDR1 SGHTA and CDR2 FQGNSA. The CDR3 is made up of 12 amino acids. As DNA, the CDR3 is TGTGCCAGCAGCTTTTCCGTTGATGAGCAGTTCTTC. This gives the protein CASSFSVDEQFF. Full variable domain (missing parts from reference TRBV7-2 and TRBJ2-1): GAGVSQSPSNKVTEKGKDVELRCDPISGHTALYWYRQSLGQGLEFLIYFQGNSAPDKSGLPSDRFSAERTGGSVSTLTIQRTQQEDSAVYLCASSFSVDEQFFGPGTRLTVL.

The V call is TRBV7-6, the J call TRBJ1-2, with TRBD1 matching over 9 bases. CDR1 and CDR2 from the germline V gene are SGHVS and FNYEAQ. The CDR3 runs to 14 residues. J lost 4 bases, V lost 5 bases, and 5 bases had no gene match. CDR3 nucleotides: TGTGCCAGCAGCCCTCAGACAGGGGGCTATGGCTACACCTTC. As protein: CASSPQTGGYGYTF.

This clone appeared a single time. This chain uses TRBV2 with TRBJ2-7, with D tentatively TRBD2 (6 bases). Germline CDR1 is SNHLY and CDR2 is FYNNEI. V lost 6 bases to trimming and J lost 2 bases, with 14 bases between them. The CDR3 contains 14 residues. Written as DNA, the CDR3 is TGTGCCAGCAGCCTACCGGGAGCCACCTACGAGCAGTACTTC. It translates to CASSLPGATYEQYF.

This clone was picked up a small number of times. This sequence joins TRBV4-3 and TRBJ1-2, with 10 bases identical to TRBD1. V lost 2 bases to trimming and J lost 5 bases; unmatched junction nucleotides: 5. Per germline, CDR1 LGHNA and CDR2 YSLEER. The CDR3 is made up of 15 amino acids. The chain's CDR3 is CASSQKDRGLYGYTF. The CDR3 DNA reads TGCGCCAGCAGCCAAAAAGACAGGGGGCTTTATGGCTACACCTTC.

This chain uses TRBV2 with TRBJ1-2; no reliable D call. Trimming removed 0 bases from V and 8 bases from J, with 4 bases in between. CDR1 and CDR2 (germline): SNHLY, FYNNEI. The CDR3 length is 11 residues. The CDR3 reads CASSEARGYTF. The DNA of the CDR3 is TGTGCCAGCAGTGAAGCGCGGGGCTACACCTTC.

This sequence joins TRBV5-1 and TRBJ2-3; 12 bases map to TRBD2. Germline loops: CDR1 SGHRS, CDR2 YFSETQ. This CDR3 spans 15 amino acids. Trimming at V came to 2 bases and at J to 4 bases, leaving 2 bases not matched to a gene. CDR3 sequence: CASSFTSGRSDTQYF. The CDR3 DNA is TGCGCCAGCAGCTTCACTAGCGGGAGGTCAGATACGCAGTATTTT.